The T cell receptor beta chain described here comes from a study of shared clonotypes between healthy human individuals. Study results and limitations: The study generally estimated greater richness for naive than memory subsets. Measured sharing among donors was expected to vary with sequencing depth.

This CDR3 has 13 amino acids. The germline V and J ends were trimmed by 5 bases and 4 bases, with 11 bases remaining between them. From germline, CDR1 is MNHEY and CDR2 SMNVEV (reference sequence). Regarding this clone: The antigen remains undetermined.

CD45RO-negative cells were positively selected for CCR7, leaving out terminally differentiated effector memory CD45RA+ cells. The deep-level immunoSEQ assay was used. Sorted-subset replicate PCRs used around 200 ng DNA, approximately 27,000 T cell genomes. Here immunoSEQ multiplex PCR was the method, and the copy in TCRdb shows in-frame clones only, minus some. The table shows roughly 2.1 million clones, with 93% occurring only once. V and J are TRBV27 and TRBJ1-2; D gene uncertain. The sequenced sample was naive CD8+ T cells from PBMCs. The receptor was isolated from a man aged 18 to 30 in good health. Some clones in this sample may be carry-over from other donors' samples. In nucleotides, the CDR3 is TGTGCCAGCAGTCCGACGTCCCCCTATGGCTACACCTTC. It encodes CASSPTSPYGYTF.